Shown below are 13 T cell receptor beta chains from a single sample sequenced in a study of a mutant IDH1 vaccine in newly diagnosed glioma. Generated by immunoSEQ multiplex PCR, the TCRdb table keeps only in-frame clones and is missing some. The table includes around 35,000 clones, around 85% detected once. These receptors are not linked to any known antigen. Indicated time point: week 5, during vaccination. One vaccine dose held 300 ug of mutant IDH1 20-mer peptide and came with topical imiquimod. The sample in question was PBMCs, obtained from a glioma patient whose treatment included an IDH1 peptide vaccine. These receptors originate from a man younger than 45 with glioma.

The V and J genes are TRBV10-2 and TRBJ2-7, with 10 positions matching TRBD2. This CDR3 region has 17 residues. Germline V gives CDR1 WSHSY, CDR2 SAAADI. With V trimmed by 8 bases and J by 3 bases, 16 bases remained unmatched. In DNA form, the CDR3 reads TGCGCCAGCGGGGGGACATTAATCGGACTAGCGGACTACGAGCAGTACTTC. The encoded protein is CASGGTLIGLADYEQYF.

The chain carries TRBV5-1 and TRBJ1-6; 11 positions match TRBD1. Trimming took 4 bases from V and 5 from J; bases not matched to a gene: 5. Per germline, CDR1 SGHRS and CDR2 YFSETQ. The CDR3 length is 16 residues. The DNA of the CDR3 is TGCGCCAGCAGCCAGGGACAGGGGGGAAATAATTCACCCCTCCACTTT. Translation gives CASSQGQGGNNSPLHF.

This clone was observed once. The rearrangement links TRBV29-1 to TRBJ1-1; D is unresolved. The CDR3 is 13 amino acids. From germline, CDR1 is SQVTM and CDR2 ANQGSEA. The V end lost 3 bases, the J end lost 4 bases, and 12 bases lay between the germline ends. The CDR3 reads CSVDRGASTEAFF. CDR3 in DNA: TGCAGCGTTGACAGAGGCGCAAGCACTGAAGCTTTCTTT.

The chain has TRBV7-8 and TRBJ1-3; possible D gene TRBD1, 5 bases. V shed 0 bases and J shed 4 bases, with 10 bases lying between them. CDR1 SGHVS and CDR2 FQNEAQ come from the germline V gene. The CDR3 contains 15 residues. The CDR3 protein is CASSLAGATGNTIYF. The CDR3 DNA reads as TGTGCCAGCAGCTTAGCAGGGGCGACAGGAAACACCATATATTTT. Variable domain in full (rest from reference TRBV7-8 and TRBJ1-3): GAGVSQSPRYKVAKRGQDVALRCDPISGHVSLFWYQQALGQGPEFLTYFQNEAQLDKSGLPSDRFFAERPEGSVSTLKIQRTQQEDSAVYLCASSLAGATGNTIYFGEGSWLTVV.

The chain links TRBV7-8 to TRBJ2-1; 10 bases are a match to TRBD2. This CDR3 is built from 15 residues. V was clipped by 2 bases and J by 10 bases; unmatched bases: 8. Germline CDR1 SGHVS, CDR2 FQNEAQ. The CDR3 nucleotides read TGTGCCAGCAGCTTAATGGCTAGCGGGAGTCGGGAGCAGTTCTTC. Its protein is CASSLMASGSREQFF. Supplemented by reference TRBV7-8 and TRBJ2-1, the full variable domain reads GAGVSQSPRYKVAKRGQDVALRCDPISGHVSLFWYQQALGQGPEFLTYFQNEAQLDKSGLPSDRFFAERPEGSVSTLKIQRTQQEDSAVYLCASSLMASGSREQFFGPGTRLTVL.

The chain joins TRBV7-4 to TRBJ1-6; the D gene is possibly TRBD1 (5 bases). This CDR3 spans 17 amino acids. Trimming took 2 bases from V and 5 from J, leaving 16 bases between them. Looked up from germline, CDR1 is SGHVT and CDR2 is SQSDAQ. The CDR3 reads CASSLSQAGRDNSPLHF. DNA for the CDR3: TGTGCCAGCAGCTTAAGTCAGGCGGGGCGCGATAATTCACCCCTCCACTTT.

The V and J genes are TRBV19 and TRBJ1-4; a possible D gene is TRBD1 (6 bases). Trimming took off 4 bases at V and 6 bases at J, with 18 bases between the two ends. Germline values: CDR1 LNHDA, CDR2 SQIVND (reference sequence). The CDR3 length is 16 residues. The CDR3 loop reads CASSRGLGTVDEKLFF. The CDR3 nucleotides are TGTGCCAGTAGTAGGGGGCTCGGAACTGTCGATGAAAAACTGTTTTTT.

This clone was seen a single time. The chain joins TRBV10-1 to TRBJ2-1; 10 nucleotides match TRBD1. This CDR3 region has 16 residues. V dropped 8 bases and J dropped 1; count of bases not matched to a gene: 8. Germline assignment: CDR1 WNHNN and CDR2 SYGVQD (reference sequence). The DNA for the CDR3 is TGCGCCAGCGCAACAGGGACAGGGGAATCCTACAATGAGCAGTTCTTC. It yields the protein CASATGTGESYNEQFF.

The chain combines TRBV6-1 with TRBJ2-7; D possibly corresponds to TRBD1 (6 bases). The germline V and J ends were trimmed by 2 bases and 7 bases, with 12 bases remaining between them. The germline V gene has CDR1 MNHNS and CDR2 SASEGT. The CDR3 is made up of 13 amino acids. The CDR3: CASSEFSRGEQYF. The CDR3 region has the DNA TGTGCCAGCAGTGAATTCTCGAGGGGGGAGCAGTACTTC.

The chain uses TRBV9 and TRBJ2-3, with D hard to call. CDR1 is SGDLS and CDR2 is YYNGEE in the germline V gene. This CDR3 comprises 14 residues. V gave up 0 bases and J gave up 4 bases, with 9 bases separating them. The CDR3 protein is CASSVESGADTQYF. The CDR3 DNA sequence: TGTGCCAGCAGCGTAGAGTCAGGCGCAGATACGCAGTATTTT.

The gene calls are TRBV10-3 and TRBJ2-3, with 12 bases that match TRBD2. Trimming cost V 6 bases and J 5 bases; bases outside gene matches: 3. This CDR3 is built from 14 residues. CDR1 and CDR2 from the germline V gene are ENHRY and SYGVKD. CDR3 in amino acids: CAIRSSGGEDTQYF. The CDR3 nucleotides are TGTGCCATCAGATCTAGCGGGGGGGAAGATACGCAGTATTTT.

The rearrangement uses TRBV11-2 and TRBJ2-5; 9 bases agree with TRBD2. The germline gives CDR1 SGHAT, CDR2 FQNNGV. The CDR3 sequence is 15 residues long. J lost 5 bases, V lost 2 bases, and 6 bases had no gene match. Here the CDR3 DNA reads TGTGCCAGCAGCTTAATCGCGGGAGGGGATGAGACCCAGTACTTC. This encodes CASSLIAGGDETQYF.

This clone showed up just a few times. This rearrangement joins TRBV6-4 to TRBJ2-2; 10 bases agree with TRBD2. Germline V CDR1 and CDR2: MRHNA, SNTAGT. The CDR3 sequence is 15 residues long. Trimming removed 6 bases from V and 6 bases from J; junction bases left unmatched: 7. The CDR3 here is CASSISGGPAGELFF. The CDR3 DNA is TGTGCCAGCAGCATTAGCGGGGGGCCTGCCGGGGAGCTGTTTTTT.